Below, 5 T cell receptor beta chains from the same sample are listed, as sequenced in a study of blood T cell repertoires in COVID-19. Libraries were prepared by immunoSEQ multiplex PCR; TCRdb keeps only in-frame clonotypes and omits some of them. The sample has 150,000 to 200,000 clones; less than 85% are singletons. Sequencing was carried out using PBMCs or T cells enriched from blood (not recorded which). Source of these receptors: a woman in her sixties or seventies with acute COVID-19.

CDR3 amino acids: CASSQAGGRNEQYV. In DNA, the CDR3 is TGTGCCAGCTCACAGGCGGGGGGCAGGAACGAGCAGTACGTC. The V call is TRBV18, the J call TRBJ2-7; 8 bases match TRBD2. This CDR3 has 14 amino acids. The J segment lost 5 bases and the V segment lost 4 bases, leaving 7 bases of the junction unmatched. Germline CDR1 KGHSH, CDR2 LQKENI.

The J gene is TRBJ2-6, the V gene TRBV5-5; D not certain. The germline V gene has CDR1 SGHKS and CDR2 YYEKEE (reference sequence). V dropped 0 bases and J dropped 1 base, with 11 bases sitting between them. The CDR3 consists of 17 residues. This CDR3 is CASSLDYLGSGANVLTF. The DNA for the CDR3 is TGTGCCAGCAGCTTGGACTACCTAGGTTCTGGGGCCAACGTCCTGACTTTC.

This chain joins TRBV5-1 and TRBJ2-3; 8 nucleotides align to TRBD2. The CDR3 runs to 15 residues. Germline CDR1 reads SGHRS; CDR2 reads YFSETQ. Trimming took 4 bases from V and 4 from J; bases not matched to a gene: 8. The CDR3 is CASSTAGTRADTQYF. As DNA, the CDR3 is TGCGCCAGCAGCACCGCCGGGACTAGGGCAGATACGCAGTATTTT.

CDR3 sequence: CASRPTGSSTEAFF. The DNA of the CDR3 is TGTGCCAGCAGGCCTACAGGGAGCAGTACTGAAGCTTTCTTT. The J gene is TRBJ1-1, the V gene TRBV2; tentative D call: TRBD1 (6 bases). The CDR3 is made up of 14 amino acids. Germline V gene data show CDR1 as SNHLY and CDR2 as FYNNEI. Trimming left V 6 bases short and J 5 bases short, with 16 bases between.

The rearrangement links TRBV6-5 to TRBJ1-1; D may be TRBD1 (6 bases). The V gene lost 2 bases and the J gene lost 1 base, with 8 bases spanning the gap. CDR3 length: 14 amino acids. The germline gives CDR1 MNHEY, CDR2 SVGAGI. The CDR3 nucleotides are TGTGCCAGCAGTTACGGCAGGGGGAACACTGAAGCTTTCTTT. Residues: CASSYGRGNTEAFF.